These 22 T cell receptor beta chains share one sample of origin, sequenced in a study of tumor-infiltrating lymphocytes in primary liver carcinoma. TCR beta cDNA was reverse-transcribed from approximately 0.45 ug of total RNA. The reaction used a constant-region primer and ProtoScript II reverse transcriptase. Libraries covering TCR beta were generated through three nested multiplex PCR rounds (using a slightly modified ARM-PCR). Primers for the first two PCR rounds were TRBV1-TRBV30 forward primers and a C-beta reverse primer (approximately 10 cycles per round). TCRdb called the multiplex PCR reads again in MiXCR, with one record for every CDR3 protein. Among around 120,000 distinct CDR3 sequences listed, approximately 71% were seen once. Co-extraction yielded RNA and DNA from 20-30 mg of unsorted bulk tissue. The sample taken for sequencing was tumor-adjacent normal liver tissue. The receptors were gathered from a woman aged 55-69 years with primary liver carcinoma and hepatitis B virus infection.

The sample holds a few counts of this clonotype. As the CDR3 is not closed by the conserved phenylalanine or tryptophan, this likely results from a read error. The chain couples TRBV11-2 to TRBJ2-1; 10 bases match TRBD2. V dropped 6 bases and J dropped 5; count of bases not matched to a gene: 1. Germline V gene lookup returns CDR1 SGHAT and CDR2 FQNNGV. This CDR3 contains 13 residues. CDR3 residues: CASSSGRHNEQFL. Written as DNA, the CDR3 is TGTGCCAGCAGTAGCGGGAGGCACAATGAGCAGTTCCTC.

Comments on this clonotype: A read error may account for a junction end that differs from germline. This sequence joins TRBV29-1 and TRBJ2-7; no clear D gene. The length of the CDR3 is 13 residues. CDR1 is SQVTM and CDR2 is ANQGSEA in the germline V gene. CDR3: CSVVHGLMDEQNF. As DNA, the CDR3 is TGCAGCGTAGTCCATGGTTTGATGGACGAGCAGAACTTC.

The chain uses TRBV29-1 and TRBJ1-1, with a tentative D call TRBD1 (6 bases). The CDR3 runs 12 residues. The V end was cut by 4 bases, the J end by 10 bases, with 16 bases between. Per germline, CDR1 SQVTM and CDR2 ANQGSEA. The chain's CDR3 is CSVGDRSQGAFF. For the CDR3, the DNA is TGCAGCGTTGGCGACAGGTCTCAGGGAGCTTTCTTT.

Concerning this clonotype itself: Lacking the conserved final phenylalanine or tryptophan, this CDR3 likely reflects a read error. The DNA is left out, because the CDR3 cannot be placed on it with certainty; the CDR3 is given as TCRdb lists it. This sequence joins TRBV4-1 and TRBJ2-7. CDR1 and CDR2 from the germline V gene are MGHRA and YSYEKL. The CDR3 is 16 residues long, counting both termini. CDR3 loop: CASSQDAYGDTYEQHI.

V usage is TRBV29-1 and J usage is TRBJ2-5; D ambiguous. Trimming pared 8 bases from V and 5 bases from J, leaving 18 bases between. Germline V CDR1 and CDR2: SQVTM, ANQGSEA. The CDR3 is 13 residues long. CDR3 sequence: CSIIRSALETQYF. DNA for the CDR3: TGCAGCATCATCAGATCGGCCTTGGAGACCCAGTACTTC. Using reference TRBV29-1 and TRBJ2-5 for the parts outside the CDR3, the full variable domain is SAVISQKPSRDICQRGTSLTIQCQVDSQVTMMFWYRQQPGQSLTLIATANQGSEATYESGFVIDKFPISRPNLTFSTLTVSNMSPEDSSIYLCSIIRSALETQYFGPGTRLLVL.

This clonotype was found a few times. A read error may account for a junction end that differs from germline. This rearrangement joins TRBV5-1 to TRBJ2-1, with 9 positions matching TRBD2. CDR3 length: 14 amino acids. Looked up from germline, CDR1 is SGHRS and CDR2 is YFSETQ. The CDR3 loop reads CVSSFSGSREEQFF. In DNA, the CDR3 is TGCGTCAGCAGCTTTAGCGGGAGCCGGGAGGAGCAGTTCTTC.

This clonotype was recorded many times. The V gene is TRBV30, the J gene TRBJ1-5, with D uncertain. Trimming removed 3 bases at V and 7 bases at J, with 13 bases between. Germline V gene lookup returns CDR1 GTSNPN and CDR2 SVGIG (reference sequence). CDR3 length equals 13 residues. DNA for the CDR3: TGTGCCTGGAGAATATCTCCCCGGCAGCCCCAGCATTTT. Translated: CAWRISPRQPQHF. Full variable domain (rest looked up from reference TRBV30 and TRBJ1-5): SQTIHQWPATLVQPVGSPLSLECTVEGTSNPNLYWYRQAAGRGLQLLFYSVGIGQISSEVPQNLSASRPQDRQFILSSKKLLLSDSGFYLCAWRISPRQPQHFGDGTRLSIL.

This chain connects TRBV6-6 to TRBJ2-5, with a weak D call TRBD2 (5 bases). V lost 9 bases, J lost 3 bases, and 17 bases lay in between. CDR3 size: 14 residues. Per germline, CDR1 MNHNY and CDR2 SVGAGI (reference sequence). In DNA, the CDR3 is TGTGCCAGTACCGTACGGGGAAAAGAAGAGACCCAGTACTTC. Translated: CASTVRGKEETQYF.

Regarding this clonotype: One junction end does not reproduce the germline sequence, and a read error may be involved. The chain is built from TRBV29-1 and TRBJ1-5; no firm D call. Germline V gene data show CDR1 as SQVTM and CDR2 as ANQGSEA. This CDR3 spans 13 amino acids. The CDR3 spells CSIECASRQPQHF. CDR3 coding DNA: TGCAGCATTGAGTGTGCCTCCCGCCAGCCCCAACATTTT.

Notes on this clonotype: One junction end does not reproduce the germline sequence, and a read error may be involved. The rearrangement uses TRBV7-8 and TRBJ1-4, with D perhaps TRBD1 (6 bases). The CDR3 has 14 amino acids. Germline loops: CDR1 SGHVS, CDR2 FQNEAQ. DNA for the CDR3: TGTGCAAGCAACAAAGACAGGCTTAATGAAAAACTGTTTTTT. Protein: CASNKDRLNEKLFF.

Concerning this clonotype itself: Sequence at one end of the junction differs from germline and may be a read error. The rearrangement links TRBV29-1 to TRBJ2-5, with 7 nucleotides matching TRBD2. The germline CDR1 and CDR2 sequences are SQVTM and ANQGSEA. The CDR3 is 14 amino acids. The CDR3 sequence: CSVEGSTRRETQYF. The CDR3 nucleotides read TGCAGCGTTGAAGGGTCAACCCGGCGGGAGACCCAGTACTTT.

This clonotype was observed a handful of times. The genes are TRBV11-3 and TRBJ2-3; tentatively, D is TRBD1 or TRBD2 (5 bases each). The CDR3 covers 14 residues. Germline CDR1 and CDR2: SGHNT and YENEEA. The V and J ends lost 10 bases and 0 bases respectively, with 14 bases between them. This CDR3 reads CANRFRTSTDTQYF. The CDR3 DNA follows: TGTGCCAACAGGTTTCGGACTAGCACAGATACGCAGTATTTT.

On this clonotype itself: Since the CDR3 does not end with the conserved phenylalanine or tryptophan, this likely comes from a read error. The CDR3 here is CSVKRDRAEQYL. CDR3 DNA sequence: TGCAGCGTTAAACGGGACAGGGCCGAGCAGTACCTC. The rearrangement links TRBV29-1 to TRBJ2-7; the match to TRBD1 covers 9 bases. The CDR3 runs to 12 residues. Losses at the gene ends were 5 bases for V and 6 bases for J; bases not matched to a gene: 5. The germline V gene has CDR1 SQVTM and CDR2 ANQGSEA.

The gene calls are TRBV20-1 and TRBJ1-2, with 7 bases aligning to TRBD1. V was pared by 6 bases and J by 4 bases, with 11 bases of the junction left unmatched. The CDR3 is 14 residues long. CDR1 and CDR2 from the germline V gene are DFQATT and SNEGSKA (reference sequence). DNA of the CDR3: TGCAGTGCCATCAAGCAGGGGGATGGCTATGGCTACACCTTC. Translation: CSAIKQGDGYGYTF.

On this clonotype itself: An end of the junction differs from the germline gene, which may be a read error. The chain has TRBV12-3 or TRBV12-4 and TRBJ2-1, with TRBD2 matching 7 bases. The CDR3 totals 14 residues. This CDR3 reads CASGLRGESGKQFF. CDR3 sequence (DNA): TGTGCCAGCGGTTTACGGGGGGAATCCGGGAAGCAGTTCTTC.

Comments on this clonotype: One junction end does not reproduce the germline sequence, and a read error may be involved. V is TRBV5-8 and J is TRBJ1-1; D is perhaps TRBD1 (5 bases). The CDR3 length is 14 residues. CDR1 is SGHTS, CDR2 YDEGEE, per germline. CDR3 residues: CVSSTRQTITEAFF. CDR3 bases: TGTGTCAGCAGCACACGACAGACTATCACTGAAGCTTTCTTT.

Details on this clonotype: An end of the junction differs from the germline gene, which may be a read error. V gene TRBV29-1 combines with J gene TRBJ2-1; D perhaps matches TRBD2 (5 bases). The CDR3 is 15 amino acids. Germline V gene sequence: CDR1 SQVTM, CDR2 ANQGSEA. CDR3 in amino acids: CSVEGCQSSYNEQFF. The CDR3 DNA sequence: TGTAGCGTTGAAGGGTGCCAGAGCTCCTACAATGAACAGTTCTTC.

For this clonotype: A read error may explain this, as a much larger clone is one base away. This rearrangement joins TRBV7-9 to TRBJ2-2; D may be TRBD2 (6 bases). The CDR3 consists of 12 residues. The V gene's germline CDR1 is SEHNR and CDR2 FQNEAQ (reference sequence). The CDR3 DNA follows: TGTGCCAGCAGCTTAGGTGGCGGGGAGCCGTTTTTT. The encoded protein is CASSLGGGEPFF.

This clonotype was counted at least ten times. The chain is built from TRBV6-1 and TRBJ1-5; 10 nucleotides agree with TRBD1. The CDR3 loop spans 14 amino acids. V lost 5 bases to trimming and J lost 6 bases; unmatched junction nucleotides: 4. CDR1 and CDR2 from the germline V gene are MNHNS and SASEGT. CDR3: CASSRDRGGQPQHF. In DNA, the CDR3 is TGTGCCAGCAGTAGGGACAGGGGTGGTCAGCCCCAGCATTTT.

The chain recombines TRBV11-2 with TRBJ2-3, with D tentatively TRBD1 (6 bases). The germline gives CDR1 SGHAT, CDR2 FQNNGV. There are 17 residues in the CDR3. CDR3 loop: CVNSLVGQATSTDTQYF. The CDR3 DNA reads TGTGTCAACAGCTTAGTGGGACAAGCGACTAGCACAGATACGCAGTATTTT.

A note on this clonotype: One end of the junction fails to match germline, which may point to a read error. V is TRBV11-2 and J is TRBJ2-7; 7 nucleotides agree with TRBD2. Germline V gene data show CDR1 as SGHAT and CDR2 as FQNNGV. CDR3 length: 15 residues. The CDR3 reads CTSSLDGGEVYEQYF. The CDR3 DNA is TGTACCAGCAGCTTAGATGGGGGGGAGGTCTACGAGCAATACTTT. Complete variable domain (other parts from reference TRBV11-2 and TRBJ2-7): EAGVAQSPRYKIIEKRQSVAFWCNPISGHATLYWYQQILGQGPKLLIQFQNNGVVDDSQLPKDRFSAERLKGVDSTLKIQPAKLEDSAVYLCTSSLDGGEVYEQYFGPGTRLTVT.

The chain carries TRBV12-3 or TRBV12-4 and TRBJ1-2; unclear D gene. This CDR3 spans 10 amino acids. CDR3: CVSRLSDHTF. In DNA form, the CDR3 reads TGTGTCAGTAGACTGTCTGACCACACCTTC.